This T cell receptor beta chain was documented in a study of OX40 agonist ivuxolimab in advanced cancers. As for the study in general: Ivuxolimab was delivered to patients intravenously every 2 weeks at doses spanning 0.01 to 10 mg/kg. Findings of the study overall: Expanded clones belonging to CD8+ T cells outnumbered, on average, those of CD4+.

The V end was cut by 4 bases, the J end by 2 bases, with 11 bases between. CDR1 MNHNY and CDR2 SVGAGI come from the germline V gene (reference sequence). This CDR3 is 14 amino acids long. Assay: immunoSEQ multiplex PCR; the TCRdb copy retains only in-frame clones and omits some. The sample has more than 80,000 clones, 94% seen once. As to this clone: Its antigen is unknown.

The rearrangement links TRBV6-6 to TRBJ2-5, with D possibly being TRBD1 (5 bases). This receptor was taken from an adult with an advanced solid tumor such as melanoma, head and neck, liver or kidney cancer. The sequenced sample was CD4+ or CD8+ T cells sorted from blood, obtained in a trial of the OX40 agonist ivuxolimab. Here the CDR3 DNA reads TGTGCCAGCAGTTCCGACAGAGAGCAAGAGACCCAGTACTTC. As protein: CASSSDREQETQYF.